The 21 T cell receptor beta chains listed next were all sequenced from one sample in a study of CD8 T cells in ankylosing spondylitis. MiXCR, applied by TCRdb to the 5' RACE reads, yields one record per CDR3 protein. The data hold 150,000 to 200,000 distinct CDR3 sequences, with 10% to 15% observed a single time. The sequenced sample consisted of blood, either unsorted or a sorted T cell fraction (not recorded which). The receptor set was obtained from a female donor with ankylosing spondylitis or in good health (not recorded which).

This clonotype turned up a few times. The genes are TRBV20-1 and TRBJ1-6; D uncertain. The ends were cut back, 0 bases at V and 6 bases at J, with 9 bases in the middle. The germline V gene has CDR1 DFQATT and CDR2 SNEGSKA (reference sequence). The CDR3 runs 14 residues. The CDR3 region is CSAREMLTNSPLHF. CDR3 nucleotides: TGCAGTGCTAGAGAGATGCTGACTAATTCACCCCTCCACTTT.

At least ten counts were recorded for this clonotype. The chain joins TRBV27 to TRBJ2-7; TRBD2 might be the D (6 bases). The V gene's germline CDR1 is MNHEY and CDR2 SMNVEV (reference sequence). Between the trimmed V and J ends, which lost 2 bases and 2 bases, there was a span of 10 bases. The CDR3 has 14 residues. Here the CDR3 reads CASSLQWRAYEQYF. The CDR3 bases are TGTGCCAGCAGTTTACAATGGAGGGCCTACGAGCAGTACTTC.

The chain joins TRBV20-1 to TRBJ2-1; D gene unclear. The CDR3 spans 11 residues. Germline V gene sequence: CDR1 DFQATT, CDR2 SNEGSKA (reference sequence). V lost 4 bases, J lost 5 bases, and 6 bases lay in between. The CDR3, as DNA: TGCAGTGCTACCTTGAACAATGAGCAGTTCTTC. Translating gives CSATLNNEQFF.

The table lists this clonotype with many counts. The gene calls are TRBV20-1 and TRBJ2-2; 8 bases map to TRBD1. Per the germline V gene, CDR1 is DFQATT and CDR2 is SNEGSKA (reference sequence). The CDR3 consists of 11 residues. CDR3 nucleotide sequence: TGCAGCACCAGGGGGCCCGGGGAGCTGTTTTTT. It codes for CSTRGPGELFF.

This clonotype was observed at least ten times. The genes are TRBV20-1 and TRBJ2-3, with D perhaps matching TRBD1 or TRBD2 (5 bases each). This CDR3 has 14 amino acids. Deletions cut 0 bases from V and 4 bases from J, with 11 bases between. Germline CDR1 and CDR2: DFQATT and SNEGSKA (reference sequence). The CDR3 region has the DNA TGCAGTGCTAGAGATCATCGGGGCGCAGATACGCAGTATTTT. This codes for CSARDHRGADTQYF.

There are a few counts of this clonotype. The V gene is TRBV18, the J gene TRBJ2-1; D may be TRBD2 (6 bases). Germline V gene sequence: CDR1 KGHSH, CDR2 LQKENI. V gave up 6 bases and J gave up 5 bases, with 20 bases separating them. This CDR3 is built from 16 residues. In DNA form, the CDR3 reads TGTGCCAGCTCCTCCAGGACTACCGGGACGGACAATGAGCAGTTCTTC. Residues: CASSSRTTGTDNEQFF.

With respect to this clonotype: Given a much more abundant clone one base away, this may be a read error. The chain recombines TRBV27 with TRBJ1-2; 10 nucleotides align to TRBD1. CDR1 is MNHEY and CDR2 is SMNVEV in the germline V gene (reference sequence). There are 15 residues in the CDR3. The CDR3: CASSNRQGAHYDYTF. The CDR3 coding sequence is TGTGCCAGCAGTAACAGACAGGGGGCACACTATGACTACACCTTC.

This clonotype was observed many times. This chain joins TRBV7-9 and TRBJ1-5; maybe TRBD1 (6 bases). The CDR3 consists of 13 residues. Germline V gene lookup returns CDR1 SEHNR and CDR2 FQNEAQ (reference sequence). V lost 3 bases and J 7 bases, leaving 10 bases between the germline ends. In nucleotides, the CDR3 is TGTGCCAGCAGCTTGGGTACAGGGCAGCCCCAGCATTTT. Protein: CASSLGTGQPQHF.

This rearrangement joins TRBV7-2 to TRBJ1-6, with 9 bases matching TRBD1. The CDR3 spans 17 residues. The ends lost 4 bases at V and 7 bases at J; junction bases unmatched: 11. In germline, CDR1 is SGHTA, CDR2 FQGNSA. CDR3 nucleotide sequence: TGTGCCAGCAGCTCGGGGGGGTGGGACAGGGTAAATTCACCCCTCCACTTT. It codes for CASSSGGWDRVNSPLHF.

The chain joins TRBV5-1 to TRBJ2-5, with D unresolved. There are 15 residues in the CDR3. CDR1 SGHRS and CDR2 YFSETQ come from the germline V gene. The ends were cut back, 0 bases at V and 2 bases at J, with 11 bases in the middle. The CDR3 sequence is CASSLALSWQETQYF. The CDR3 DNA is TGCGCCAGCAGCTTGGCCCTCTCTTGGCAAGAGACCCAGTACTTC.

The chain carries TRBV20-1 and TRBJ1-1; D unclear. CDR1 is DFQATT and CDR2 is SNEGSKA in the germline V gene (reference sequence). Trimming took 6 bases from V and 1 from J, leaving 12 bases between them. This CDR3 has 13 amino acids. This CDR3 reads CSAEELQNTEAFF. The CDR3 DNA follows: TGCAGTGCCGAAGAACTACAGAACACTGAAGCTTTCTTT.

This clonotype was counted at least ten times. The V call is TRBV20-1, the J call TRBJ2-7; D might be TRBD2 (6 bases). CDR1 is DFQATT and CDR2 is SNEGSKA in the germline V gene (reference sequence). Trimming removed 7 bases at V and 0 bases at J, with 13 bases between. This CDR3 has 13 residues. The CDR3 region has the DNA TGCAGTGGGGAGGAGCCCAGCTCCTACGAGCAGTACTTC. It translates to CSGEEPSSYEQYF.

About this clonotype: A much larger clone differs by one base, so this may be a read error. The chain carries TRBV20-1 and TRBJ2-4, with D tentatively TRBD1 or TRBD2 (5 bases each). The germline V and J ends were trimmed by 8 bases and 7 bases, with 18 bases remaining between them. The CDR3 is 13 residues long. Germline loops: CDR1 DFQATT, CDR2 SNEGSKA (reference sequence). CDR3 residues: CSPVPVRGNIQYF. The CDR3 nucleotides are TGCAGTCCTGTACCCGTGAGGGGTAACATTCAGTACTTC.

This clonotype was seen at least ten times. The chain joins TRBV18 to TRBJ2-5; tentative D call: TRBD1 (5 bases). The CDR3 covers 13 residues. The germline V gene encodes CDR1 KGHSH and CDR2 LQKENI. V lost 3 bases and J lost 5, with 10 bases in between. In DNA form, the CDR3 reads TGTGCCAGCTCACCGGGGCTTGATGAGACCCAGTACTTC. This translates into CASSPGLDETQYF.

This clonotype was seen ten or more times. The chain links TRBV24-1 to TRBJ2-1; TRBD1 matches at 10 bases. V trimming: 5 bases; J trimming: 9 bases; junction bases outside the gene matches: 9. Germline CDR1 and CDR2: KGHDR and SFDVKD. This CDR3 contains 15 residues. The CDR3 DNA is TGTGCCACCAGTGTCTGGGGACAGGGGATAGGTGAGCAGTTCTTC. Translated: CATSVWGQGIGEQFF.

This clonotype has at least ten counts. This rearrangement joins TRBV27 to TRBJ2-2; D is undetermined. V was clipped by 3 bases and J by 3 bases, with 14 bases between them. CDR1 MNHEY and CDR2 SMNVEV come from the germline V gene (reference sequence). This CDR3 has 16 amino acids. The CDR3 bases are TGTGCCAGCAGTTTGTTTCTGGGTCAATACACCGGGGAGCTGTTTTTT. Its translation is CASSLFLGQYTGELFF.

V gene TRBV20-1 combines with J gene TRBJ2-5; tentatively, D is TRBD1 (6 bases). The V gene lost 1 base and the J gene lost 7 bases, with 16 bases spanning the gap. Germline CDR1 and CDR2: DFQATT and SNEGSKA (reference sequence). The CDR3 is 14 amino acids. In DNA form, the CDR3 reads TGCAGTGCTAGAGTAACAGGGCTCCGGGGGACCCAGTACTTC. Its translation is CSARVTGLRGTQYF.

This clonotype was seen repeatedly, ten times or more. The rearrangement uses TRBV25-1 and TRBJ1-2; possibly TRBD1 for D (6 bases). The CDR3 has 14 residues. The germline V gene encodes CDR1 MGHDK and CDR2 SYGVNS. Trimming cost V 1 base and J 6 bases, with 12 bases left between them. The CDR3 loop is CASSELETGNGYTF. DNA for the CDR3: TGTGCCAGCAGTGAATTGGAGACAGGCAATGGCTACACCTTC.

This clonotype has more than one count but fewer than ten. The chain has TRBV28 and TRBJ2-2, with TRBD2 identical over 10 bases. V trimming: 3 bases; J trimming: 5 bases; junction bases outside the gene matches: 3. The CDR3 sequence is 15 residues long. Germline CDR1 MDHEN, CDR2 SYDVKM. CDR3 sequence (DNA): TGTGCCAGCAGTTTGTGGACTAGCGGTACCGGGGAGCTGTTTTTT. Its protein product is CASSLWTSGTGELFF. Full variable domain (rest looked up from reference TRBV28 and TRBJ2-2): DVKVTQSSRYLVKRTGEKVFLECVQDMDHENMFWYRQDPGLGLRLIYFSYDVKMKEKGDIPEGYSVSREKKERFSLILESASTNQTSMYLCASSLWTSGTGELFFGEGSRLTVL.

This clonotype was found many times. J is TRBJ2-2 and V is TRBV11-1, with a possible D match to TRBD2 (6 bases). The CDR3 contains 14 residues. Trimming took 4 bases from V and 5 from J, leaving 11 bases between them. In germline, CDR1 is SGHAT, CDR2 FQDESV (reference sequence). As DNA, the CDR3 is TGTGCCAGCAGCTCGGAGGGGTGGACCGGGGAGCTGTTTTTT. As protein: CASSSEGWTGELFF.

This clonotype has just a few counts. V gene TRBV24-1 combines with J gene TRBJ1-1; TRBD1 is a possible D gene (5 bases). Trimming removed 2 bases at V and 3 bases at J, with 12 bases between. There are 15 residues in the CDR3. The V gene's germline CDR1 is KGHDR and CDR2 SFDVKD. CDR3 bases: TGTGCCACCAGTGATTCGGGCGGGGGGTACACTGAAGCTTTCTTT. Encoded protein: CATSDSGGGYTEAFF.